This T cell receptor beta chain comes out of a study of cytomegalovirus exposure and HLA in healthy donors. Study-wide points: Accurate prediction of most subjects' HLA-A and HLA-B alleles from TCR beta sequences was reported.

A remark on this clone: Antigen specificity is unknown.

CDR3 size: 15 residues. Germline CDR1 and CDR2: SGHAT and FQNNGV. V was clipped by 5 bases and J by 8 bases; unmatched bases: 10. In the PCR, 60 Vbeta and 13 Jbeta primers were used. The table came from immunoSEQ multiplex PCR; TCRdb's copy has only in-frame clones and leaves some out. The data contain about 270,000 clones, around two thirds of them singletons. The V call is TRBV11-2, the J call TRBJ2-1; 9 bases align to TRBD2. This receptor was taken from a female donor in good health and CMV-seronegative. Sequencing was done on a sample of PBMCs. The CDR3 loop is CASSPGLAGRYEQFF. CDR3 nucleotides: TGTGCCAGCAGCCCAGGTCTAGCGGGAAGGTATGAGCAGTTCTTC.